Sequencing of this T cell receptor (beta chain) was carried out in a study of CD8+ T cells in alopecia areata (dated by TCRdb to the late 2010s). For context, the study as a whole: Treated patients were enrolled in an open-label pilot trial of oral tofacitinib at 5 to 10 mg twice daily for moderate-to-severe alopecia areata. TCRbeta CDR3 regions were amplified by immunoSEQ multiplex PCR using 35 Vbeta forward and 13 Jbeta reverse primers. To study T cell clonal expansion in alopecia areata, the researchers applied high-throughput TCRbeta sequencing to both the C3H/HeJ mouse model and human patients. Clonality in the scalp was compared among normal scalp (n=4), patchy alopecia areata scalp (n=8), and alopecia totalis/universalis scalp (n=8). On the human side, TCRbeta sequencing was run on scalp tissue and on sorted CD4+ and CD8+ peripheral blood T cells from healthy controls and from alopecia areata patients with either patchy or totalis/universalis disease. Tofacitinib-treated patients had biopsies at baseline and at 4 and 24 weeks of treatment, with a later scalp biopsy in several patients. Tofacitinib was administered for 6 to 18 months, and 6 months of follow-up off drug were then conducted to assess delayed response and recurrence. RNA came from the PAXgene miRNA kit for fixed scalp, the miRNeasy kit for PBMCs, and the RNeasy kit for mouse skin. Study-wide conclusions, independent of this receptor: Unlike mouse skin, which is dominated by gammadelta T cells, normal human skin has resident alphabeta T cells that are also sequenced, and this complicates analysis of the scalp TCR repertoire. TCR sequences shared between patients were less clear than in mice, possibly partly because of HLA diversity in the patient population. Lesional scalp, especially in alopecia totalis/universalis, showed higher clonality and more expanded CD8+ clones than normal scalp, suggesting antigenic drive.

The sample's time point label is to be understood as: baseline before oral tofacitinib. Lesional scalp punch biopsies and peripheral blood were obtained from alopecia areata patients. PBMCs were isolated by density centrifugation and stained for CD3, CD4 and CD8, and CD4+ and CD8+ T cells were sorted on a FACSAria. The V end gives up 5 bases and the J end 1 base, leaving 5 bases in the junction not matched to a gene. CDR1 and CDR2, per the germline V gene (reference sequence), are GTSNPN and SVGIG. Taken from cysteine to phenylalanine, the CDR3 has 14 residues. The entry retains the CDR3 DNA only, 42 bases that are in frame from base 1. Library preparation was by the immunoSEQ multiplex PCR assay. RNA was extracted from all samples and reverse transcribed into cDNA as template for TCR sequencing. SuperScript III was used for first-strand cDNA synthesis, primed with a 2:1 mix of oligo-dT and random hexamers. Amplification bias was assessed with a synthetic immune receptor repertoire, and residual bias was removed computationally. Turning to the authors' computational methods: After raw reads were preprocessed to remove errors, the CDR3 was defined following IMGT conventions as running from the conserved cysteine to phenylalanine. To get clonality, Shannon entropy was normalized by log2 of the number of productive unique TCRs and the result was subtracted from 1. Scalp TCRbeta sequences were cross-referenced with sorted blood CD4 and CD8 repertoires so that the CD4 or CD8 identity of scalp clones could be inferred. In its TCRdb copy, this immuneACCESS table keeps in-frame sequences only and misses some clones. Where compared with another copy, unresolved V genes explain less than half of these, and the others have no known cause. The V and J calls and the clone size are those of that table, but D and trimming were determined from the DNA. Present in this sample are some 56,000 clones, around 97% of which were seen just once. Jointly, the top ten make up roughly 25% of the sample.

Comments on this clone: Its antigen has not been determined. Base qualities are missing; no much larger clone stands one base away.

The receptor chain draws on TRBV30 and TRBJ2-3, with 8 bases aligning to TRBD1. Specimen: CD8+ T cells sorted from blood, collected at week 0. This clonotype was obtained from a human donor with alopecia areata. The DNA reads as follows: TGTGCCTGGGGGACGGGACAGGGCACAGATACGCAGTATTTT. This gives the protein CAWGTGQGTDTQYF.